This T cell receptor beta chain was sequenced in a study of T cells in Graves' hyperthyroidism and ophthalmopathy. There were TCR beta CDR3 regions amplified from RNA transcripts. HTBI primers were the set used in a first-round RT-PCR of the TCR CDR3. TCRdb ran MiXCR on the multiplex PCR reads and lists one entry per CDR3 protein. The sample contains a few hundred thousand distinct CDR3 sequences, around 15% of which appear only once. CDR1 and CDR2 from the germline V gene are WSHSY and SAAADI. This CDR3 spans 12 amino acids. Trimming stripped 2 bases from V and 3 bases from J, with 5 bases between. The table lists this clonotype with many counts.

The V call is TRBV10-2, the J call TRBJ2-7; D is uncertain. The sequence was obtained from a woman aged 50 to 60 with Graves' hyperthyroidism that later progressed to Graves' ophthalmopathy. Source material: blood. The CDR3 protein is CASSEMSYEQYF. CDR3 nucleotide sequence: TGCGCCAGCAGTGAGATGAGCTACGAGCAGTACTTC.